The 19 T cell receptor beta chains below all came from one sample that was sequenced in a study of CD8+ T cells in alopecia areata. Sequencing used cDNA as its template, made by extracting RNA and reverse transcribing it. Measured with immunoSEQ multiplex PCR; TCRdb has only the in-frame clones, and not every one. The repertoire includes under 70,000 clones, 96% of them detected once, and roughly 25% sits in the top ten. The input for sequencing was CD8+ T cells sorted from blood, taken at week 0. The receptors stem from a human donor with alopecia areata.

J is TRBJ2-3 and V is TRBV13, with D tentatively TRBD2 (5 bases). This CDR3 spans 17 amino acids. Trimming removed 0 bases at V and 0 bases at J, with 13 bases between. Germline values: CDR1 PRHDT, CDR2 FYEKMQ (reference sequence). The CDR3 is CASSLGGVVTSTDTQYF. The DNA for the CDR3 is TGTGCCAGCAGCTTAGGCGGGGTCGTCACTAGCACAGATACGCAGTATTTT.

The rearrangement uses TRBV7-2 and TRBJ2-7; D not certain. Germline V gene data show CDR1 as SGHTA and CDR2 as FQGNSA. The CDR3 consists of 13 residues. Deletions cut 3 bases from V and 0 bases from J, with 6 bases between. CDR3 sequence reads: CASSFADSYEQYF. For the CDR3, the DNA is TGTGCCAGCAGCTTCGCGGACTCCTACGAGCAGTACTTC.

This clone has only one observation. The V gene is TRBV19, the J gene TRBJ2-3, with D unclear. V lost 4 bases and J lost 8, with 7 bases in between. The CDR3 runs 11 residues. Germline lookup yields CDR1 LNHDA and CDR2 SQIVND (reference sequence). The CDR3 protein is CASSTTGTQYF. The CDR3 nucleotides are TGTGCCAGTAGTACCACGGGTACGCAGTATTTT.

The rearrangement joins TRBV4-2 to TRBJ2-3, with 12 bases matching TRBD2. V trimming: 0 bases; J trimming: 5 bases; junction bases outside the gene matches: 12. This CDR3 spans 19 amino acids. Germline values: CDR1 LGHNA, CDR2 YNFKEQ. The CDR3 DNA sequence: TGTGCCAGCAGCCAAGATCTCTGGGCTAGCGGGGGGGCTAGAGATACGCAGTATTTT. Its translation is CASSQDLWASGGARDTQYF.

CDR3 DNA sequence: TGTGCCAGCAGGGTTGGTGCCTACGAGCAGTACTTC. Residues: CASRVGAYEQYF. The chain links TRBV2 to TRBJ2-7; D not certain. There are 12 residues in the CDR3. V lost 6 bases, J lost 2 bases, and 8 bases lay in between. Germline lookup yields CDR1 SNHLY and CDR2 FYNNEI.

This rearrangement joins TRBV5-4 to TRBJ2-1; possible D gene TRBD1, 6 bases. Between the trimmed V and J ends, which lost 0 bases and 8 bases, there was a span of 15 bases. Germline V gene data show CDR1 as SGHNT and CDR2 as YYREEE (reference sequence). The CDR3 is 15 amino acids. The CDR3 coding sequence is TGTGCCAGCAGCTTGGATGAGGGGGTACACCATGAGCAGTTCTTC. Its translation is CASSLDEGVHHEQFF.

This sequence joins TRBV5-1 and TRBJ1-1; no firm D call. Trimming stripped 0 bases from V and 1 base from J, with 4 bases between. CDR3 length: 13 residues. Per germline, CDR1 SGHRS and CDR2 YFSETQ. The CDR3 DNA follows: TGCGCCAGCAGCTTGGAGAAGAACACTGAAGCTTTCTTT. It specifies CASSLEKNTEAFF.

The rearrangement uses TRBV5-1 and TRBJ2-7, with 7 nucleotides matching TRBD1. The V gene end was trimmed by 4 bases and the J gene end by 1 base; junction bases not matched to a gene: 5. Germline V gene sequence: CDR1 SGHRS, CDR2 YFSETQ. The CDR3 extends over 14 amino acids. CDR3 sequence reads: CASSSRDSSYEQYF. The CDR3 bases are TGCGCCAGCAGCAGCCGGGACAGTTCCTACGAGCAGTACTTC.

The genes are TRBV27 and TRBJ2-1; TRBD2 matches at 8 bases. V was pared by 6 bases and J by 6 bases, with 7 bases of the junction left unmatched. Germline assignment: CDR1 MNHEY and CDR2 SMNVEV (reference sequence). The CDR3 sequence is 14 residues long. The CDR3 reads CASRKGLESNEQFF. The CDR3 nucleotides read TGTGCCAGCAGAAAGGGACTAGAAAGCAATGAGCAGTTCTTC.

The chain carries TRBV6-6 and TRBJ2-7; 7 bases map to TRBD1. This CDR3 is 15 amino acids long. Unmatched junction bases numbered 4, after V lost 2 bases and J lost 0 bases. CDR1 is MNHNY, CDR2 SVGAGI, per germline (reference sequence). CDR3 region: CASSYATGTSYEQYF. The DNA for the CDR3 is TGTGCCAGCAGTTACGCGACAGGGACCTCCTACGAGCAGTACTTC.

The chain links TRBV6-5 to TRBJ1-2, with 9 positions matching TRBD1. The CDR3 is 15 residues long. The V gene's germline CDR1 is MNHEY and CDR2 SVGAGI. The ends lost 2 bases at V and 4 bases at J; junction bases unmatched: 5. The CDR3 region has the DNA TGTGCCAGCAGTTACACGACAGGGGGTCCCTATGGCTACACCTTC. As protein: CASSYTTGGPYGYTF.

The chain has TRBV29-1 and TRBJ1-1; the D is unclear. CDR3 size: 11 residues. The germline V gene encodes CDR1 SQVTM and CDR2 ANQGSEA. The germline V and J ends were trimmed by 3 bases and 1 base, with 3 bases remaining between them. CDR3 protein: CSVEGNTEAFF. CDR3 DNA sequence: TGCAGCGTTGAGGGGAACACTGAAGCTTTCTTT.

The chain uses TRBV11-1 and TRBJ2-7, with D unclear. This CDR3 region has 14 residues. The germline V and J ends were trimmed by 2 bases and 3 bases, with 11 bases remaining between them. Germline-derived CDR1 and CDR2 are SGHAT and FQDESV (reference sequence). As DNA, the CDR3 is TGTGCCAGCAGCTTAATGGCCTCATACTACGAGCAGTACTTC. It translates to CASSLMASYYEQYF.

The chain recombines TRBV7-9 with TRBJ2-4; D could derive from TRBD1 or TRBD2 (5 bases each). V gave up 5 bases and J gave up 4 bases, with 15 bases separating them. The V gene's germline CDR1 is SEHNR and CDR2 FQNEAQ (reference sequence). This CDR3 is built from 15 residues. CDR3: CASSGVGRTKNIQYF. CDR3 sequence (DNA): TGTGCCAGCAGCGGGGTGGGGCGGACTAAAAACATTCAGTACTTC.

This chain connects TRBV5-1 to TRBJ1-1; D is undetermined. V was clipped by 2 bases and J by 4 bases, with 15 bases between them. This CDR3 contains 15 residues. In germline, CDR1 is SGHRS, CDR2 YFSETQ. In DNA form, the CDR3 reads TGCGCCAGCAGCTTACGGACGGGGAGAAGCACTGAAGCTTTCTTT. Translating it yields CASSLRTGRSTEAFF.

This chain connects TRBV30 to TRBJ2-1; TRBD2 aligns across 9 bases. CDR3 length: 15 residues. Germline V gene lookup returns CDR1 GTSNPN and CDR2 SVGIG (reference sequence). Losses at the gene ends were 4 bases for V and 5 bases for J; bases not matched to a gene: 9. The DNA of the CDR3 is TGTGCCTGGAACGGAGGGAGCGGGGGGCACAATGAGCAGTTCTTC. Encoded protein: CAWNGGSGGHNEQFF.

The chain employs TRBV29-1 and TRBJ1-4, with D possibly being TRBD1 (6 bases). The germline V and J ends were trimmed by 4 bases and 7 bases, with 10 bases remaining between them. Germline V gives CDR1 SQVTM, CDR2 ANQGSEA. This CDR3 is 12 amino acids long. The CDR3 DNA is TGCAGCGTTGCGGGAGGGGGTGAAAAACTGTTTTTT. Amino acids: CSVAGGGEKLFF.

V usage is TRBV27 and J usage is TRBJ2-5; D gene ambiguous. Germline CDR1 and CDR2: MNHEY and SMNVEV (reference sequence). Deletions cut 0 bases from V and 4 bases from J, with 6 bases between. This CDR3 contains 13 residues. CDR3 residues: CASSLSRTETQYF. The CDR3, as DNA: TGTGCCAGCAGTTTATCCCGGACAGAGACCCAGTACTTC.

The genes are TRBV4-1 and TRBJ2-7, with 11 bases aligning to TRBD2. Looked up from germline, CDR1 is MGHRA and CDR2 is YSYEKL. CDR3 length: 16 residues. With V trimmed by 3 bases and J by 0 bases, 4 bases remained unmatched. CDR3 amino acids: CASSQHSGGGSYEQYF. The CDR3 nucleotides are TGCGCCAGCAGCCAGCATAGCGGGGGGGGCTCCTACGAGCAGTACTTC.